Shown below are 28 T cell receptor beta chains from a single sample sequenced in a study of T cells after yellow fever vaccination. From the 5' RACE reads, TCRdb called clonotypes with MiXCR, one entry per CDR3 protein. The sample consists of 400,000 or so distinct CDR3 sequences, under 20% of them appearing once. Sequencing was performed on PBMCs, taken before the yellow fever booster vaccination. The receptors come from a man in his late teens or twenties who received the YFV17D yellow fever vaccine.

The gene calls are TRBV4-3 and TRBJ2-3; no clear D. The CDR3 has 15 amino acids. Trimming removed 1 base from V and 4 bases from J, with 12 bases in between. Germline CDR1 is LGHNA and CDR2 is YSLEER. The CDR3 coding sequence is TGCGCCAGCAGCCAAGTCTGGGCTGTCTCAGATACGCAGTATTTT. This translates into CASSQVWAVSDTQYF.

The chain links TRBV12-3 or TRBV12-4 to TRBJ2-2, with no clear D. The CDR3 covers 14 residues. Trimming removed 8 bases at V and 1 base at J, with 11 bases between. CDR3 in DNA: TGTGCCAGCCAGCCCCAACTGAACACCGGGGAGCTGTTTTTT. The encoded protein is CASQPQLNTGELFF.

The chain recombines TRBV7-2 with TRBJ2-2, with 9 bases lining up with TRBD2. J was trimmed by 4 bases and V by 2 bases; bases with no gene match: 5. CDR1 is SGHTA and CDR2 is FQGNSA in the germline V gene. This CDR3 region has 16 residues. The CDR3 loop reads CASSLPAGGGTGELFF. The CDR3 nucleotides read TGTGCCAGCAGCTTACCTGCGGGGGGGGGCACCGGGGAGCTGTTTTTT.

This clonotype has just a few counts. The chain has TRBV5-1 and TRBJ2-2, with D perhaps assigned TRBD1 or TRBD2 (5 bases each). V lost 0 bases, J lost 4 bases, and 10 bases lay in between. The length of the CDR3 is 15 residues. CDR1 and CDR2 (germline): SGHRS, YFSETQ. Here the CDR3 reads CASSLAAGSTGELFF. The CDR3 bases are TGCGCCAGCAGCTTGGCTGCAGGGAGCACCGGGGAGCTGTTTTTT.

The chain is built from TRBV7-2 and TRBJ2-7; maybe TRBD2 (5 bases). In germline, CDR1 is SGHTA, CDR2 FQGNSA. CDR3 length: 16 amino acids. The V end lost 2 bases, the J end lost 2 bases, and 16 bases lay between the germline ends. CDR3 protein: CASSLPFGKNAYEQYF. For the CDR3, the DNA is TGTGCCAGCAGCTTACCGTTCGGGAAGAACGCCTACGAGCAGTACTTC.

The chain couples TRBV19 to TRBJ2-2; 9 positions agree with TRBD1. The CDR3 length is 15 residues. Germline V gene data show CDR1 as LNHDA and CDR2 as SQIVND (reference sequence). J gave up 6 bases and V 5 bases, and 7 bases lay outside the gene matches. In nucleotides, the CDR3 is TGTGCCAGTAGTGTCGACAGGGGGATAGCCGGGGAGCTGTTTTTT. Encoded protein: CASSVDRGIAGELFF.

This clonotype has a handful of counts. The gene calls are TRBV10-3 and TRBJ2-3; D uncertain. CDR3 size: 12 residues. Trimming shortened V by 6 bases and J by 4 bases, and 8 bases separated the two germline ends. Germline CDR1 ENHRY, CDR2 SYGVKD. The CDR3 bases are TGTGCCATCAGCGGCGAACCAGATACGCAGTATTTT. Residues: CAISGEPDTQYF.

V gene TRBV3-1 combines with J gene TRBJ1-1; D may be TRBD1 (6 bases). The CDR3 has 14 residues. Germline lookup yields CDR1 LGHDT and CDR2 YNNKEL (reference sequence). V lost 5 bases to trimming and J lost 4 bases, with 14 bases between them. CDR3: CASSMRRGGTEAFF. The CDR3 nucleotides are TGTGCCAGCAGCATGCGCAGGGGCGGCACTGAAGCTTTCTTT.

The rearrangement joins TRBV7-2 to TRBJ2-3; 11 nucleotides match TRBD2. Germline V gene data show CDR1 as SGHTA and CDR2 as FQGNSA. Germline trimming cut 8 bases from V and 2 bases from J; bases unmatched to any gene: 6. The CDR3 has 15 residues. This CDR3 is CASDPSGGTTDTQYF. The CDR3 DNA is TGTGCCAGCGACCCTAGCGGGGGGACCACAGATACGCAGTATTTT. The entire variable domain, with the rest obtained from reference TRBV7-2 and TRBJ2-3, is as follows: GAGVSQSPSNKVTEKGKDVELRCDPISGHTALYWYRQSLGQGLEFLIYFQGNSAPDKSGLPSDRFSAERTGGSVSTLTIQRTQQEDSAVYLCASDPSGGTTDTQYFGPGTRLTVL.

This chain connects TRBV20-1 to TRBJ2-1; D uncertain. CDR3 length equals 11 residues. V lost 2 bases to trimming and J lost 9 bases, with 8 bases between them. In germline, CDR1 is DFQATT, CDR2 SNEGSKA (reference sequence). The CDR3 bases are TGCAGTGCTAGAAGTAAGGTTGAGCAGTTCTTC. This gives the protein CSARSKVEQFF.

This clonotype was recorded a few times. The CDR3 DNA sequence: TGTGCCAGCAGCACGCAGGAGAACACTGAAGCTTTCTTT. Protein product: CASSTQENTEAFF. The J gene is TRBJ1-1, the V gene TRBV7-2; D not certain. V was shortened by 5 bases and J by 1 base, with 8 bases between the two germline ends. Germline V gene data show CDR1 as SGHTA and CDR2 as FQGNSA. The CDR3 is 13 residues long.

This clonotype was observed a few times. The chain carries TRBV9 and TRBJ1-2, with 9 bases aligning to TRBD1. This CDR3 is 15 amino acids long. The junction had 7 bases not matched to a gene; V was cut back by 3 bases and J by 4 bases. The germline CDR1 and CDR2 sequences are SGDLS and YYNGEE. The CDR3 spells CASSAQGQGSYGYTF. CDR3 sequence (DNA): TGTGCCAGCAGCGCCCAGGGACAGGGAAGCTATGGCTACACCTTC.

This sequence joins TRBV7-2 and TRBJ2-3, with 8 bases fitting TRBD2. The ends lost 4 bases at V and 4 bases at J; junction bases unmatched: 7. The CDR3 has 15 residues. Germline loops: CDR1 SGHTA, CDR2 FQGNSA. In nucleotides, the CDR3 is TGTGCCAGCAGCTACAGCGGGGGACTCGCAGATACGCAGTATTTT. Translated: CASSYSGGLADTQYF.

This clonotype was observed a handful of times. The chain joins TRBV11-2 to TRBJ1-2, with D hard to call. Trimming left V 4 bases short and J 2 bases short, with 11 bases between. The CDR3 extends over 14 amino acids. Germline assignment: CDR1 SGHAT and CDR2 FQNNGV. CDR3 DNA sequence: TGTGCCAGCAGCTCGTCAGGAATGAACTATGGCTACACCTTC. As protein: CASSSSGMNYGYTF.

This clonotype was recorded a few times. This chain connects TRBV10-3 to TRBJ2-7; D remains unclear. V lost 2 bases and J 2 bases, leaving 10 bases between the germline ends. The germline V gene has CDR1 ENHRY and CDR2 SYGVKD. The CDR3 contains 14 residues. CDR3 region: CAISESHSPYEQYV. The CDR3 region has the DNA TGTGCCATCAGTGAGAGTCATAGCCCCTACGAGCAGTACGTC.

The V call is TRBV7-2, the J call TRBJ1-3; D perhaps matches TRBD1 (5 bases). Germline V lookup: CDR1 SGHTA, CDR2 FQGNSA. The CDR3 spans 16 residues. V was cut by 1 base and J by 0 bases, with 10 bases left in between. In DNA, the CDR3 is TGTGCCAGCAGCTTAGGGGACCCCGGCTCTGGAAACACCATATATTTT. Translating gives CASSLGDPGSGNTIYF. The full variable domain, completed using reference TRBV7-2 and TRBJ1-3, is GAGVSQSPSNKVTEKGKDVELRCDPISGHTALYWYRQSLGQGLEFLIYFQGNSAPDKSGLPSDRFSAERTGGSVSTLTIQRTQQEDSAVYLCASSLGDPGSGNTIYFGEGSWLTVV.

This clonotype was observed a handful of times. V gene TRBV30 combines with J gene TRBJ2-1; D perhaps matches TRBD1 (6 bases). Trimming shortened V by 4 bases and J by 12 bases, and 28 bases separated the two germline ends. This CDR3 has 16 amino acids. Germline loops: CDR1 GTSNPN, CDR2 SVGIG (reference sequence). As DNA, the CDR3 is TGTGCCTGGACTGCCCGACAGGCGCACTATAGGGTAGGGCAGTTCTTC. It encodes CAWTARQAHYRVGQFF.

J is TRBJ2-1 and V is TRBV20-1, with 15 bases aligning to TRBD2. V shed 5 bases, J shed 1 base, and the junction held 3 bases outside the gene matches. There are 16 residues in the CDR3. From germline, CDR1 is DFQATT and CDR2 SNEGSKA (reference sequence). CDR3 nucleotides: TGCAGTGCTTGGACTAGCGGGGGGGGGTCCTACAATGAGCAGTTCTTC. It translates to CSAWTSGGGSYNEQFF.

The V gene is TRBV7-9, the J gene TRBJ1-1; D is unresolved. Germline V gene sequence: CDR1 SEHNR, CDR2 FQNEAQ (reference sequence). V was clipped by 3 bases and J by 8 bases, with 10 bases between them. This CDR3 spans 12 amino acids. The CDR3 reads CASSFPGREAFF. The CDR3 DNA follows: TGTGCCAGCAGCTTCCCTGGGCGGGAAGCTTTCTTT. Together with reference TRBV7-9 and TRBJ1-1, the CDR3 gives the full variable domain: DTGVSQNPRHKITKRGQNVTFRCDPISEHNRLYWYRQTLGQGPEFLTYFQNEAQLEKSRLLSDRFSAERPKGSFSTLEIQRTEQGDSAMYLCASSFPGREAFFGQGTRLTVV.

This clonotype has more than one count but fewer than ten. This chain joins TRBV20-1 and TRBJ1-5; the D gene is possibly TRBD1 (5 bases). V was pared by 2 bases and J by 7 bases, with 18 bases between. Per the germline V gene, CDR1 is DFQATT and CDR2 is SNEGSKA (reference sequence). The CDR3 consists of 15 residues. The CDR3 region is CSARSGSREAQPQHF. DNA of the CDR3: TGCAGTGCTAGATCAGGGAGCAGGGAGGCGCAGCCCCAGCATTTT.

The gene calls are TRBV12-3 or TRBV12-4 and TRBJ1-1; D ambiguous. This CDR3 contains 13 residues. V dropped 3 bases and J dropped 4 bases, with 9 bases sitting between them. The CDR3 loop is CASSFAGSTEAFF. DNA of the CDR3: TGTGCCAGCAGTTTTGCGGGGAGCACTGAAGCTTTCTTT.

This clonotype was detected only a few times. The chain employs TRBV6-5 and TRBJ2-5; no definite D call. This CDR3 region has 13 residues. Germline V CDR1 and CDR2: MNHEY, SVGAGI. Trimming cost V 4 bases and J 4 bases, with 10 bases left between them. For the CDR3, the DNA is TGTGCCAGCAGTTCCTGGAGATTAGAGACCCAGTACTTC. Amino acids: CASSSWRLETQYF.

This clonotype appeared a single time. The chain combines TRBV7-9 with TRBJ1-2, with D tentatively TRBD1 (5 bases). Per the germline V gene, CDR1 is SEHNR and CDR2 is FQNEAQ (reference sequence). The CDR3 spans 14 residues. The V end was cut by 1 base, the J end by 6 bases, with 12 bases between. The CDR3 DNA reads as TGTGCCAGCAGCTTAGTCCAGGGCGTCAATGGCTACACCTTC. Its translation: CASSLVQGVNGYTF.

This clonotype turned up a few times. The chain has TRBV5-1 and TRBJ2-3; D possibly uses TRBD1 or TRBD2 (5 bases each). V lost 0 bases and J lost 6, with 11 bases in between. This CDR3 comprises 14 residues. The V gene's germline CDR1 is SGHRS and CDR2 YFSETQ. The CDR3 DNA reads TGCGCCAGCAGCTTGGAGGGGCGAGGGGATACGCAGTATTTT. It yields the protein CASSLEGRGDTQYF. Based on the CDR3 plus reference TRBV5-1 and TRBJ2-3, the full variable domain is KAGVTQTPRYLIKTRGQQVTLSCSPISGHRSVSWYQQTPGQGLQFLFEYFSETQRNKGNFPGRFSGRQFSNSRSEMNVSTLELGDSALYLCASSLEGRGDTQYFGPGTRLTVL.

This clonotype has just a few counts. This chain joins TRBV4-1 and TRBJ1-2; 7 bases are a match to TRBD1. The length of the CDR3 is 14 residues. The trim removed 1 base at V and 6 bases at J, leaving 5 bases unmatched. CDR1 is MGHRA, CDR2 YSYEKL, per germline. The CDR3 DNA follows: TGCGCCAGCAGCCAAGGGGACAGCCTAAATGGCTACACCTTC. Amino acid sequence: CASSQGDSLNGYTF.

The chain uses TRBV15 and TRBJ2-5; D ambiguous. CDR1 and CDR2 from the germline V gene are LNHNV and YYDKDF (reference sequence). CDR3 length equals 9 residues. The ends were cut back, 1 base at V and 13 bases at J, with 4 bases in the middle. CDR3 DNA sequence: TGTGCCACCAGCAGAGTCACGTACTTC. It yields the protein CATSRVTYF.

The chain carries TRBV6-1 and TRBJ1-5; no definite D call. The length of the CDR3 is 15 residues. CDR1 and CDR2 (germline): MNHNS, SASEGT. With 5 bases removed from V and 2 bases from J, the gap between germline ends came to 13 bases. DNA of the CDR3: TGTGCCAGCAGTTCGACCAAAAGCGGCAATCAGCCCCAGCATTTT. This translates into CASSSTKSGNQPQHF.

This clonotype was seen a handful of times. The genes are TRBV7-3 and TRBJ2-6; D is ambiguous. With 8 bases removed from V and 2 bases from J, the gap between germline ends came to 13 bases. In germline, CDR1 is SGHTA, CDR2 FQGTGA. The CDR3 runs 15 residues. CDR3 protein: CASHLGPAGANVLTF. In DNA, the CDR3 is TGTGCCAGCCACCTAGGCCCGGCTGGGGCCAACGTCCTGACTTTC.